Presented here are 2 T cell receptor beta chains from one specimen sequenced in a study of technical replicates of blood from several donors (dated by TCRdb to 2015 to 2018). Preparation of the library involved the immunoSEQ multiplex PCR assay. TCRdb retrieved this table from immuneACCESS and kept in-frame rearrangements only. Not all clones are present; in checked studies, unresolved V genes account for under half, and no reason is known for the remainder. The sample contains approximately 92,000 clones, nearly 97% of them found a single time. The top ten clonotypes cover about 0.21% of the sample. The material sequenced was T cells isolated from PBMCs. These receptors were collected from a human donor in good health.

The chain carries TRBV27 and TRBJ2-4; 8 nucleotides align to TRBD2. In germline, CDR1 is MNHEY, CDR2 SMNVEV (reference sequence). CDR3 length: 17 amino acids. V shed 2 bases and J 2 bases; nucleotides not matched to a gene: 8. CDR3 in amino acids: CASSLIFRGGTKNIQYF. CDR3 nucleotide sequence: TGTGCCAGCAGTTTAATATTTCGGGGGGGTACCAAAAACATTCAGTACTTC.

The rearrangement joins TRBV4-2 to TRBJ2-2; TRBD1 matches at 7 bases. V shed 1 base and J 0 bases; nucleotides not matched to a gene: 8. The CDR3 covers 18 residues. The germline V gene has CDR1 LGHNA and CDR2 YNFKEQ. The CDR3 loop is CASSQVLQGSANTGELFF. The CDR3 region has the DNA TGTGCCAGCAGCCAAGTCCTACAGGGGAGCGCGAACACCGGGGAGCTGTTTTTT.